The source of this TCR beta chain is a study of Ad26.COV2.S vaccination and SARS-CoV-2 variants. In the study overall: Among those in the COV1001 Ad26.COV2.S trial arm was the donor. Recipients of Ad26.COV2.S got it intramuscularly, once or twice 56 days apart. Study-level results: Recipients of vaccine and of placebo showed similar breadth of their non-spike TCR repertoires. It is possible that the TCR breadth and depth analyses underestimated the total T cell responses.

On this clone: No antigen is known for it.

The repertoire was sequenced with immunoSEQ multiplex PCR; TCRdb's copy has only in-frame clones and lacks some. The table includes some 330,000 clones, 75% to 90% detected once. Germline-derived CDR1 and CDR2 are MNHEY and SVGAGI. The CDR3 covers 14 residues. Trimming removed 6 bases at V and 7 bases at J, with 15 bases between. Treatment: roughly 19 received Ad26.COV2.S at low or high dose, single or two shots; about 5 received placebo; per-sample allocation not given. Sampling was done on day 63 after the first vaccine or placebo injection. This chain links TRBV6-5 with TRBJ1-4; D unresolved. This receptor was identified in a person between 18 and 59 years old who received the Ad26.COV2.S COVID-19 vaccine or a placebo. The input for sequencing was peripheral blood, taken in a trial of Ad26.COV2.S vaccine versus placebo. CDR3 in amino acids: CASSPRPAGEKLFF. The CDR3 DNA reads TGTGCCAGCAGCCCCCGCCCGGCGGGTGAAAAACTGTTTTTT.